This T cell receptor (beta chain) was retrieved from a study of identical twins. This clonotype has only a few counts. The antigen remains unidentified. Study outcomes and limitations: Within monozygotic twins, out-of-frame TCR alpha sharing was underestimated by the models. Twins shared out-of-frame alpha sequences with excess low generation probability. Memory repertoires lacked the insertion deficit that abundant cord blood beta clonotypes showed.

CDR1 and CDR2 from the germline V gene are SQVTM and ANQGSEA. After removal of 4 bases from V and 6 bases from J, the junction contained 8 bases not matched to a gene. There are 13 residues in the CDR3. Each cDNA held unique molecular identifiers, and template switching gave it a universal primer site. MiXCR, run by TCRdb on the 5' RACE reads, gives a single entry per CDR3 protein. The sample includes a few hundred thousand distinct CDR3 sequences, around 9.6% of them seen just once. The sample also formed part of further work on yellow fever vaccine responses in identical twins.

The clonotype comes from a woman between 18 and 29 years old in good health. The chain links TRBV29-1 to TRBJ2-7, with 8 nucleotides matching TRBD1. The source material was PBMCs. For the CDR3, the DNA is TGCAGCGTTGCTAAAGGACAGGGCGGCGAGCAGTACTTC. Protein: CSVAKGQGGEQYF.